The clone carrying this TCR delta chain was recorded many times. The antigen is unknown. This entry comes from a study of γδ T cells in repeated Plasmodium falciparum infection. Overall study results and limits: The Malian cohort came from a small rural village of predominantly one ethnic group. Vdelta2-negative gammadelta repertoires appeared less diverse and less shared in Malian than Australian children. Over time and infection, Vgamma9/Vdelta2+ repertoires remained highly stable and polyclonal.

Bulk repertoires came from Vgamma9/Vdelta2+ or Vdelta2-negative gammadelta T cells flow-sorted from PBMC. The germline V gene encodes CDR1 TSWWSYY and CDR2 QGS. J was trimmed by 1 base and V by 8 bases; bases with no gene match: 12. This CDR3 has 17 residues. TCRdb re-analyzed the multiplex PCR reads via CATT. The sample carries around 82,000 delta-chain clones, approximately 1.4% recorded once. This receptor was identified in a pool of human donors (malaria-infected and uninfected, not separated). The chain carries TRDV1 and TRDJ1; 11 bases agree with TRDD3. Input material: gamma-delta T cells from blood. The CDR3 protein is CALSLPEWGIRTDKLIF. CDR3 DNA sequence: TGTGCTCTTTCTCTACCGGAGTGGGGGATACGCACCGATAAACTCATCTTT.